The next 11 T cell receptor beta chains were all read from a single sample in a study of CD8+ T cells in alopecia areata. Investigators isolated RNA and reverse transcribed it into cDNA to act as the sequencing template. The table came from immunoSEQ multiplex PCR; TCRdb's copy has only in-frame clones and leaves some out. Among 250,000 or so clones listed, 67% were seen once. The sample consisted of CD4+ T cells sorted from blood, taken at week 0. These receptors originate from a human donor with alopecia areata.

The chain links TRBV25-1 to TRBJ2-1, with 8 bases lining up with TRBD1. The V gene end was trimmed by 5 bases and the J gene end by 3 bases; junction bases not matched to a gene: 3. This CDR3 region has 14 residues. In germline, CDR1 is MGHDK, CDR2 SYGVNS. CDR3: CASSRTGLYNEQFF. Here the CDR3 DNA reads TGTGCCAGCAGTAGGACAGGGCTCTACAATGAGCAGTTCTTC. Using reference TRBV25-1 and TRBJ2-1 for the parts outside the CDR3, the full variable domain is EADIYQTPRYLVIGTGKKITLECSQTMGHDKMYWYQQDPGMELHLIHYSYGVNSTEKGDLSSESTVSRIRTEHFPLTLESARPSHTSQYLCASSRTGLYNEQFFGPGTRLTVL.

The chain recombines TRBV18 with TRBJ2-7; 7 bases map to TRBD2. Unmatched junction bases numbered 2, after V lost 0 bases and J lost 3 bases. Germline V gene lookup returns CDR1 KGHSH and CDR2 LQKENI. The CDR3 extends over 14 amino acids. The CDR3: CASSPPSGGYEQYF. Here the CDR3 DNA reads TGTGCCAGCTCACCACCCTCGGGGGGCTACGAGCAGTACTTC. The full variable domain, rest sourced from reference TRBV18 and TRBJ2-7, is NAGVMQNPRHLVRRRGQEARLRCSPMKGHSHVYWYRQLPEEGLKFMVYLQKENIIDESGMPKERFSAEFPKEGPSILRIQQVVRGDSAAYFCASSPPSGGYEQYFGPGTRLTVT.

This clone was counted between two and nine times. V gene TRBV29-1 combines with J gene TRBJ2-5; 8 bases are shared with TRBD1. The CDR3 has 11 amino acids. CDR1 and CDR2 from the germline V gene are SQVTM and ANQGSEA. The J segment lost 6 bases and the V segment lost 4 bases, leaving 1 base of the junction unmatched. CDR3 loop: CSVGTGKTQYF. The DNA for the CDR3 is TGCAGCGTTGGGACAGGGAAGACCCAGTACTTC. Drawing the rest from reference TRBV29-1 and TRBJ2-5, the complete variable domain is SAVISQKPSRDICQRGTSLTIQCQVDSQVTMMFWYRQQPGQSLTLIATANQGSEATYESGFVIDKFPISRPNLTFSTLTVSNMSPEDSSIYLCSVGTGKTQYFGPGTRLLVL.

Of note for this clone: One junction end does not reproduce the germline sequence, and a read error may be involved. The genes are TRBV29-1 and TRBJ2-1; D is unresolved. CDR1 and CDR2 (germline): SQVTM, ANQGSEA. The CDR3 is 12 amino acids. Here the CDR3 reads CSVEGPTYEQFF. The CDR3 DNA reads TGCAGTGTTGAAGGACCTACATATGAGCAGTTCTTC.

The chain employs TRBV5-1 and TRBJ2-1; 8 bases align to TRBD1. CDR3 size: 16 residues. The junction had 8 bases not matched to a gene; V was cut back by 4 bases and J by 2 bases. Looked up from germline, CDR1 is SGHRS and CDR2 is YFSETQ. CDR3 bases: TGCGCCAGCAGCGCCGCAGGGGGCAAGACCTACAATGAGCAGTTCTTC. This encodes CASSAAGGKTYNEQFF.

The chain is built from TRBV30 and TRBJ2-5; perhaps TRBD1 as D (5 bases). The CDR3 is made up of 13 amino acids. From germline, CDR1 is GTSNPN and CDR2 SVGIG (reference sequence). V was shortened by 8 bases and J by 1 base, with 14 bases between the two germline ends. The CDR3 coding sequence is TGTGCCACCCAAACAGGAACCCAAGAGACCCAGTACTTC. Translation: CATQTGTQETQYF.

The V and J genes are TRBV5-1 and TRBJ2-1; D gene uncertain. V shed 0 bases and J shed 7 bases, with 8 bases lying between them. This CDR3 is built from 13 residues. Germline CDR1 is SGHRS and CDR2 is YFSETQ. The CDR3 bases are TGCGCCAGCAGCTTGGCCCCGTATAATGAGCAGTTCTTC. Its translation: CASSLAPYNEQFF.

The V and J genes are TRBV7-9 and TRBJ1-2; unclear D gene. Trimming removed 5 bases from V and 3 bases from J, with 10 bases in between. CDR1 and CDR2 (germline): SEHNR, FQNEAQ (reference sequence). This CDR3 region has 13 residues. CDR3 bases: TGTGCCAGCAGCCATGGCGGCCACTATGGCTACACCTTC. It encodes CASSHGGHYGYTF. The variable domain in full, with the rest retrieved from reference TRBV7-9 and TRBJ1-2, is DTGVSQNPRHKITKRGQNVTFRCDPISEHNRLYWYRQTLGQGPEFLTYFQNEAQLEKSRLLSDRFSAERPKGSFSTLEIQRTEQGDSAMYLCASSHGGHYGYTFGSGTRLTVV.

The chain employs TRBV4-1 and TRBJ2-2; D not certain. The CDR3 has 15 amino acids. The germline V gene has CDR1 MGHRA and CDR2 YSYEKL. The ends were cut back, 4 bases at V and 1 base at J, with 10 bases in the middle. The CDR3 spells CASSRIVENTGELFF. The CDR3 coding sequence is TGCGCCAGCAGCCGGATCGTTGAGAACACCGGGGAGCTGTTTTTT.

J is TRBJ1-2 and V is TRBV6-5; 9 bases match TRBD1. The germline gives CDR1 MNHEY, CDR2 SVGAGI. The CDR3 spans 14 residues. Unmatched junction bases numbered 10, after V lost 8 bases and J lost 6 bases. This CDR3 reads CASARTGESNGYTF. The CDR3 DNA reads as TGTGCCAGCGCCAGGACAGGGGAGTCGAATGGCTACACCTTC.

CDR3 protein: CASSAFDIHEAGELFF. CDR3 DNA sequence: TGTGCCAGCAGCGCGTTCGACATCCATGAGGCCGGGGAGCTGTTTTTT. The chain has TRBV9 and TRBJ2-2; D unclear. CDR3 size: 16 residues. Trimming pared 3 bases from V and 6 bases from J, leaving 18 bases between. Germline CDR1 and CDR2: SGDLS and YYNGEE.